This T cell receptor beta chain is from a study of blood T cells in healthy people across ages. The CDR3 sequence is 12 residues long. Trimming took off 6 bases at V and 5 bases at J, with 11 bases between the two ends. Study results and limitations: The study lacked donor CMV status, which possibly confounded expanded clonotype changes. It was not possible, with unsorted PBMCs, to conclusively compare naive and antigen-experienced cells.

A second PCR of about 7 to 11 cycles used a sample-barcoded 5' primer and a J-beta primer mix. Researchers report that each sample yielded at least 3 million CDR3-containing paired-end reads. TCRdb re-called the 5' RACE reads with MiXCR, one entry per CDR3 protein. The sample carries some 1.1 million distinct CDR3 sequences, more than 30% recorded once. This clonotype was found a few times. Its antigen is undetermined. Extraction of total RNA produced a minimum of 5 micrograms from each sample. The chain is built from TRBV12-3 or TRBV12-4 and TRBJ2-7; D may be TRBD1 (6 bases). Material: blood. The receptor was derived from a man younger than 35 in good health. The CDR3 sequence is CASSQGQNEQYF. CDR3 nucleotides: TGTGCCAGCAGCCAGGGACAAAACGAGCAGTACTTC.